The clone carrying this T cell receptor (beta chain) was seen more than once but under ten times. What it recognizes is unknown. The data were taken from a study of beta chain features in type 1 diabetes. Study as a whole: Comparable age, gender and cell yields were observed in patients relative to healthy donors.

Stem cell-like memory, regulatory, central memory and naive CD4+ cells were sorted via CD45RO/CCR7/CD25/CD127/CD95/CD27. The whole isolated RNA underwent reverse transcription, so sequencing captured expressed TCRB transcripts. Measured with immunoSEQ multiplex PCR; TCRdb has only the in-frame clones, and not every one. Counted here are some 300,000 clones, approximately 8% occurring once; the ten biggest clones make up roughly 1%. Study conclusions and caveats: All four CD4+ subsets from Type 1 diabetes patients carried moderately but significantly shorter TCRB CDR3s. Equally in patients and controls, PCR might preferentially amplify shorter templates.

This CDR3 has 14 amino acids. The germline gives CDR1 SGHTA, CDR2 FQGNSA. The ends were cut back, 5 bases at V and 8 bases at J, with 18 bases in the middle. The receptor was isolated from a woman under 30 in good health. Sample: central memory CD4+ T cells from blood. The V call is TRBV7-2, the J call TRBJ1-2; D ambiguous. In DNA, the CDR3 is TGTGCCAGCAGCGGCCGGATCCGGGCGGAAGGCTACACCTTC. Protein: CASSGRIRAEGYTF.